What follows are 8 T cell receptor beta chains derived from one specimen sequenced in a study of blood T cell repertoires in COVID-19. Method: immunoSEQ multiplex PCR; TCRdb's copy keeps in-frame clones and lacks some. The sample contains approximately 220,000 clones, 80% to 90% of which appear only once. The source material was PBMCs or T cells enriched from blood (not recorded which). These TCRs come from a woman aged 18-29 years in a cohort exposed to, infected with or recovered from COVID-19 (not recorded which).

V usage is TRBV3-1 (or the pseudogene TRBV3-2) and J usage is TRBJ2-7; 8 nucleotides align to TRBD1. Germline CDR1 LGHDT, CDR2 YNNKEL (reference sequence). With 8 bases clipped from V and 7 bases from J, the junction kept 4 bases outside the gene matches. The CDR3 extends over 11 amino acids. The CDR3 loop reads CASATGGEQYF. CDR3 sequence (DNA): TGTGCCAGCGCCACAGGGGGGGAGCAGTACTTC.

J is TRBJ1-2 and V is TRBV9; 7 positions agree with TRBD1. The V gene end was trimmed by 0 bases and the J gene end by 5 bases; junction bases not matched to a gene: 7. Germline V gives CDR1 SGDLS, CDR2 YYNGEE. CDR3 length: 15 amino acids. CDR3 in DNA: TGTGCCAGCAGCGTAGAGGGGGCGCCGGTGTATGGCTACACCTTC. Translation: CASSVEGAPVYGYTF.

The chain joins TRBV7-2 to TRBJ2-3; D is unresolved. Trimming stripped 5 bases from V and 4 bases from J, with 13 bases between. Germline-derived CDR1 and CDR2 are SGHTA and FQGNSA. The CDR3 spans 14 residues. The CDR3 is CASSHDSGPDTQYF. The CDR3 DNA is TGTGCCAGCAGCCATGATAGTGGGCCAGATACGCAGTATTTT.

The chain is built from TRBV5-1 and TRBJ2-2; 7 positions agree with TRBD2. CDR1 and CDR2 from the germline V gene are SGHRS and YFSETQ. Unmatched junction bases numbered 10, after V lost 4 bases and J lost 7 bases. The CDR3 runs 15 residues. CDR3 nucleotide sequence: TGCGCCAGCAGCCTTGGACTAGATGAAATCGGGGAGCTGTTTTTT. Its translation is CASSLGLDEIGELFF.

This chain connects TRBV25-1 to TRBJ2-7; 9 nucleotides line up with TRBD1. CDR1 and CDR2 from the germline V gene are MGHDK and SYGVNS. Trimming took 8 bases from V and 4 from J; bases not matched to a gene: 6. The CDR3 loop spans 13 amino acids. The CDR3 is CASHGQGRYEQYF. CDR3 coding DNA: TGTGCCAGCCACGGACAGGGGCGGTACGAGCAGTACTTC.

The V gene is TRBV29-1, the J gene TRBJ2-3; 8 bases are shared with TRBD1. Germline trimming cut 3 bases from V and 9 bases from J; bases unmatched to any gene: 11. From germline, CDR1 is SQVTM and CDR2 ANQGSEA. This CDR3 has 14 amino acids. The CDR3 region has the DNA TGCAGCGTTGACGGTGACAGGGGAATTGGCACGCAGTATTTT. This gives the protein CSVDGDRGIGTQYF.

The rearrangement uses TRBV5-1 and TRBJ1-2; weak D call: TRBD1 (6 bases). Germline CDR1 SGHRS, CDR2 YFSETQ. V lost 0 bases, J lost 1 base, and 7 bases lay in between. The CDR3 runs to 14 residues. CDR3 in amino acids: CASSLEQGNYGYTF. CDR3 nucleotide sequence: TGCGCCAGCAGCTTGGAACAGGGTAACTATGGCTACACCTTC.

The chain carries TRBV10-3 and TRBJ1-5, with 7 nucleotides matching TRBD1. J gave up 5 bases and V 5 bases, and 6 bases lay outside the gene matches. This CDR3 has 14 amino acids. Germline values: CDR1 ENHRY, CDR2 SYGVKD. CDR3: CAISFDREDQPQHF. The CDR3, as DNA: TGTGCCATCAGTTTCGACAGGGAGGATCAGCCCCAGCATTTT.